The 15 T cell receptor beta chains below were found in one sample sequenced in a study of shared clonotypes between healthy human individuals. Using immunoSEQ multiplex PCR, the repertoire was profiled, and TCRdb retains in-frame clones only, with some absent. The sample holds around 530,000 clones, about 80% seen once. Specimen: PBMCs. These TCRs come from a woman in her thirties or forties in good health. Some clones in this sample may be carry-over from other donors' samples.

The rearrangement joins TRBV19 to TRBJ2-3; TRBD1 or TRBD2 may be the D gene (6 bases each). This CDR3 is 15 amino acids long. The germline V gene has CDR1 LNHDA and CDR2 SQIVND (reference sequence). The ends were cut back, 2 bases at V and 5 bases at J, with 14 bases in the middle. The CDR3 DNA is TGTGCCAGTAGTATAAATAGGGGGGCTGGAGATACGCAGTATTTT. It codes for CASSINRGAGDTQYF.

The chain combines TRBV7-2 with TRBJ1-2, with D hard to call. Deletions cut 3 bases from V and 2 bases from J, with 10 bases between. The germline V gene has CDR1 SGHTA and CDR2 FQGNSA. The CDR3 is made up of 14 amino acids. The CDR3 here is CASSLVVKNYGYTF. CDR3 bases: TGTGCCAGCAGCTTGGTGGTCAAAAACTATGGCTACACCTTC.

The CDR3 coding sequence is TGTGCCAGCGCGGGACAAACTGGGGAGCTGTTTTTT. Encoded protein: CASAGQTGELFF. The chain recombines TRBV28 with TRBJ2-2, with D possibly called TRBD1 or TRBD2 (6 bases each). The V gene's germline CDR1 is MDHEN and CDR2 SYDVKM. The CDR3 totals 12 residues. Between the trimmed V and J ends, which lost 8 bases and 8 bases, there was a span of 12 bases.

The V and J genes are TRBV6-1 and TRBJ2-7; the D gene is possibly TRBD2 (7 bases). The length of the CDR3 is 15 residues. V gave up 5 bases and J gave up 3 bases, with 17 bases separating them. In germline, CDR1 is MNHNS, CDR2 SASEGT. The CDR3 DNA follows: TGTGCCAGCAGTCGGGGGCGGGGGACTGTCTACGAGCAGTACTTC. Amino acids: CASSRGRGTVYEQYF.

This clone was seen a single time. The genes are TRBV27 and TRBJ2-1; 10 nucleotides match TRBD1. Germline V gives CDR1 MNHEY, CDR2 SMNVEV (reference sequence). The CDR3 is made up of 20 amino acids. V was clipped by 8 bases and J by 2 bases; unmatched bases: 21. CDR3 coding DNA: TGTGCCAGCTCCCGAACCGGGACAGGGGAGATTAGATCGACCTACAATGAGCAGTTCTTC. This translates into CASSRTGTGEIRSTYNEQFF.

The V call is TRBV5-1, the J call TRBJ1-2; D unclear. CDR3 length: 15 residues. V shed 0 bases and J shed 8 bases, with 17 bases lying between them. Germline CDR1 and CDR2: SGHRS and YFSETQ. The CDR3 DNA reads TGCGCCAGCAGCTTGGCGCCGACCCCCGCGGGGGGCTACACCTTC. Amino acids: CASSLAPTPAGGYTF.

The CDR3 DNA is TGTGCCAGCAGCTTCCGGGACCCCCATCCCACAGATACGCAGTATTTT. This translates into CASSFRDPHPTDTQYF. V usage is TRBV11-1 and J usage is TRBJ2-3; either TRBD1 or TRBD2 may supply D (5 bases each). The CDR3 has 16 amino acids. Germline-derived CDR1 and CDR2 are SGHAT and FQDESV (reference sequence). V was pared by 3 bases and J by 2 bases, with 15 bases between.

The rearrangement uses TRBV6-5 and TRBJ2-2, with 8 bases lining up with TRBD2. V trimming: 2 bases; J trimming: 4 bases; junction bases outside the gene matches: 6. Germline CDR1 and CDR2: MNHEY and SVGAGI. This CDR3 spans 16 amino acids. The CDR3 spells CASSYPSGSGTGELFF. CDR3 nucleotides: TGTGCCAGCAGTTACCCCAGCGGGAGTGGCACCGGGGAGCTGTTTTTT.

The chain recombines TRBV28 with TRBJ1-5; 7 positions match TRBD1. Germline assignment: CDR1 MDHEN and CDR2 SYDVKM. V shed 6 bases and J 4 bases; nucleotides not matched to a gene: 9. The CDR3 is 15 amino acids. In DNA, the CDR3 is TGTGCCAGCAGATATAGGGGGCTTTGGAATCAGCCCCAGCATTTT. This gives the protein CASRYRGLWNQPQHF. The full variable domain, in which reference TRBV28 and TRBJ1-5 provide the parts outside the CDR3, is DVKVTQSSRYLVKRTGEKVFLECVQDMDHENMFWYRQDPGLGLRLIYFSYDVKMKEKGDIPEGYSVSREKKERFSLILESASTNQTSMYLCASRYRGLWNQPQHFGDGTRLSIL.

The chain carries TRBV4-1 and TRBJ2-7, with D uncertain. Germline assignment: CDR1 MGHRA and CDR2 YSYEKL. The CDR3 extends over 15 amino acids. V was cut by 0 bases and J by 2 bases, with 11 bases left in between. This CDR3 is CASSQDTFPPYEQYF. The CDR3 DNA is TGCGCCAGCAGCCAAGACACCTTTCCACCCTACGAGCAGTACTTC.

This clone occurred a few times. This sequence joins TRBV5-1 and TRBJ1-1, with D possibly matching TRBD1 (6 bases). With 6 bases removed from V and 3 bases from J, the gap between germline ends came to 18 bases. This CDR3 contains 15 residues. CDR1 SGHRS and CDR2 YFSETQ come from the germline V gene. The CDR3 spells CASKRTEQRDTEAFF. CDR3 DNA sequence: TGCGCCAGCAAGCGGACAGAGCAGCGTGACACTGAAGCTTTCTTT.

The chain combines TRBV15 with TRBJ2-2; D is unclear. Trimming removed 0 bases from V and 4 bases from J, with 9 bases in between. The CDR3 length is 15 residues. The germline V gene has CDR1 LNHNV and CDR2 YYDKDF (reference sequence). The CDR3 is CATSRDFGVTGELFF. The CDR3 DNA reads TGTGCCACCAGCAGAGATTTTGGGGTCACCGGGGAGCTGTTTTTT.

The chain joins TRBV15 to TRBJ2-1, with TRBD2 matching over 7 bases. CDR3 length: 13 amino acids. V gave up 3 bases and J gave up 5 bases; unmatched junction bases: 1. CDR1 and CDR2 (germline): LNHNV, YYDKDF (reference sequence). The CDR3 region is CATSSGTNNEQFF. In DNA form, the CDR3 reads TGTGCCACCAGCAGCGGGACTAACAATGAGCAGTTCTTC. Variable domain in full (rest from reference TRBV15 and TRBJ2-1): DAMVIQNPRYQVTQFGKPVTLSCSQTLNHNVMYWYQQKSSQAPKLLFHYYDKDFNNEADTPDNFQSRRPNTSFCFLDIRSPGLGDTAMYLCATSSGTNNEQFFGPGTRLTVL.

This clone was observed a few times. The gene calls are TRBV7-9 and TRBJ1-2, with D perhaps TRBD1 (5 bases). Germline V gene sequence: CDR1 SEHNR, CDR2 FQNEAQ (reference sequence). This CDR3 contains 13 residues. V gave up 4 bases and J gave up 2 bases, with 8 bases separating them. The CDR3 here is CASSSDTNYGYTF. DNA of the CDR3: TGTGCCAGCAGCTCGGACACAAACTATGGCTACACCTTC.

Written as DNA, the CDR3 is TGTGCCGCCATTAGTGAGCCAAACAATGAGCAGTTCTTC. Its translation is CAAISEPNNEQFF. V and J are TRBV25-1 and TRBJ2-1; D is undetermined. The CDR3 loop spans 13 amino acids. With 11 bases removed from V and 5 bases from J, the gap between germline ends came to 16 bases. Germline V gives CDR1 MGHDK, CDR2 SYGVNS.